This TCR beta chain was identified in a study of breast tumors, draining lymph nodes, adjacent tissues. Study results and limitations: Compared with lymph nodes, tumors were less diverse; compared with nontumor tissue, more. Luminal-like breast cancer showed significantly higher tumor–nontumor repertoire similarity than basal-like. Data fit most tumor T cells coming from lymph node, expanding in tumor. Tumor T cell lymph node origin was a supported hypothesis, not proven.

Samples came from axillary lymph nodes draining the breast cancer. One entry per CDR3 protein, called by TCRdb with MiXCR from the multiplex PCR reads. In the table there are 200,000 to 300,000 distinct CDR3 sequences, around 30% of which are singletons. In this sample, this clonotype turned up many times. The antigen is unknown. Trimming took 5 bases from V and 4 from J, leaving 16 bases between them. The germline V gene encodes CDR1 LNHNV and CDR2 YYDKDF (reference sequence). The CDR3 totals 15 residues. This clonotype originated in a female donor with breast cancer. Some clones in this sample may be carry-over from other donors' samples. Material for sequencing was axillary lymph node tissue. This sequence joins TRBV15 and TRBJ2-3; D could derive from TRBD1 or TRBD2 (5 bases each). In DNA, the CDR3 is TGTGCCACCAGCTCAAGGGACGCCCTCGCAGATACGCAGTATTTT. Its protein product is CATSSRDALADTQYF. The full variable domain, completed using reference TRBV15 and TRBJ2-3, is DAMVIQNPRYQVTQFGKPVTLSCSQTLNHNVMYWYQQKSSQAPKLLFHYYDKDFNNEADTPDNFQSRRPNTSFCFLDIRSPGLGDTAMYLCATSSRDALADTQYFGPGTRLTVL.